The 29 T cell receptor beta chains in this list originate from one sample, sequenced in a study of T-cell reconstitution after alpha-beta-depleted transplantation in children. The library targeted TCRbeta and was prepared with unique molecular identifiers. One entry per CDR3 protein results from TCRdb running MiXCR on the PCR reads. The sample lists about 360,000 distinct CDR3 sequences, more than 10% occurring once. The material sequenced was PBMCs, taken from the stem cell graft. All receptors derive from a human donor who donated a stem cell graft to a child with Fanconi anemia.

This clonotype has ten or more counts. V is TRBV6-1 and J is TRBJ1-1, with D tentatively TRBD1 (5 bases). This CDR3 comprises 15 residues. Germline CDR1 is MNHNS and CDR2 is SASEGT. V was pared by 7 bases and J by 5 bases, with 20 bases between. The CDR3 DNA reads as TGTGCCAGCACACGTACCATCCGGGGGAGGACTGAAGCTTTCTTT. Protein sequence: CASTRTIRGRTEAFF.

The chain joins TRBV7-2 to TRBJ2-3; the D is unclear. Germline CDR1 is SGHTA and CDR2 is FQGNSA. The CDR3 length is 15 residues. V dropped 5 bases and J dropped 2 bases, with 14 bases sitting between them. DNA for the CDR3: TGTGCCAGCAGCCTAGTTAAAACCCACACAGATACGCAGTATTTT. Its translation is CASSLVKTHTDTQYF.

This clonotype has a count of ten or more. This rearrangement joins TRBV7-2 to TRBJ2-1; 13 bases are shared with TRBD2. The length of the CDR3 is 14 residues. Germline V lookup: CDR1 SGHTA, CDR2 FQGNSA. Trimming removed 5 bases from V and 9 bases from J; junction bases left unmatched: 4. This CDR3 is CASSPRLAGGEQFF. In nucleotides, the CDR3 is TGTGCCAGCAGCCCCAGACTAGCGGGGGGTGAGCAGTTCTTC.

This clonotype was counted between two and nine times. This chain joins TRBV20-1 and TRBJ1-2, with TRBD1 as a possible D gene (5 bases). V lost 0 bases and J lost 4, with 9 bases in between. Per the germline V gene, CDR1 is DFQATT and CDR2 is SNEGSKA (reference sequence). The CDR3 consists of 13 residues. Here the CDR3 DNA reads TGCAGTGCTAGAGATGTGACAGCCTATGGCTACACCTTC. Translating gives CSARDVTAYGYTF.

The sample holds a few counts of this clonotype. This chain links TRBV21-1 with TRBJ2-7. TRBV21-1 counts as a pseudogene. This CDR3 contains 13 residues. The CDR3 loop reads CASNQTSYYEQYV. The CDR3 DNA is TGTGCCAGCAATCAAACTTCCTACTACGAGCAGTACGTC.

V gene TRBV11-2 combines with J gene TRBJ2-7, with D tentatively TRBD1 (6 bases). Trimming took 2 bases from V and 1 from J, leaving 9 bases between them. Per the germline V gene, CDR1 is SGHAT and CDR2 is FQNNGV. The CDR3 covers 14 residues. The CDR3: CASSLFTGSYEQYF. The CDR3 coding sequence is TGTGCCAGCAGCTTATTCACAGGGTCCTACGAGCAGTACTTC. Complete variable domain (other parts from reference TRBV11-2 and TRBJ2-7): EAGVAQSPRYKIIEKRQSVAFWCNPISGHATLYWYQQILGQGPKLLIQFQNNGVVDDSQLPKDRFSAERLKGVDSTLKIQPAKLEDSAVYLCASSLFTGSYEQYFGPGTRLTVT.

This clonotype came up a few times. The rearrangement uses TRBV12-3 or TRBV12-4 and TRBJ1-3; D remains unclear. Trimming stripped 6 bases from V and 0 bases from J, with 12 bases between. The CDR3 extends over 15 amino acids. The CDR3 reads CASSPLAGSGNTIYF. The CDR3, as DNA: TGTGCCAGCAGCCCCCTAGCTGGCTCTGGAAACACCATATATTTT.

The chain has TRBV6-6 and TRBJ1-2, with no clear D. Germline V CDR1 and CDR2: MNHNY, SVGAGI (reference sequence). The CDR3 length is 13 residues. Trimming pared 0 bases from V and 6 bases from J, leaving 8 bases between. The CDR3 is CASSYSIVDGYTF. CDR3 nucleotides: TGTGCCAGCAGTTACTCGATCGTGGATGGCTACACCTTC.

The CDR3 spells CATSRGQGVYGYTF. Written as DNA, the CDR3 is TGTGCCACCAGCAGGGGACAGGGAGTCTATGGCTACACCTTC. This chain joins TRBV15 and TRBJ1-2; 9 bases line up with TRBD1. CDR3 length: 14 residues. Trimming cost V 3 bases and J 4 bases; bases outside gene matches: 3. Germline CDR1 and CDR2: LNHNV and YYDKDF (reference sequence).

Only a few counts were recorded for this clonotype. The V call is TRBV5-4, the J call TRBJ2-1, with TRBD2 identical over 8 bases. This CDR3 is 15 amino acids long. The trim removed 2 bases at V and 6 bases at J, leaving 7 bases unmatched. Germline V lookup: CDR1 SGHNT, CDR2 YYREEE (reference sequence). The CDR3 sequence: CASSFATGGLNEQFF. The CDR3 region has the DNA TGTGCCAGCAGCTTCGCTACGGGGGGGCTCAATGAGCAGTTCTTC.

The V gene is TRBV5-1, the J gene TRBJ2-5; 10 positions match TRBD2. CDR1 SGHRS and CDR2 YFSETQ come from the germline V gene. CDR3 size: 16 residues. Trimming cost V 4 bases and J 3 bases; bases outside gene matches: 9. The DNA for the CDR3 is TGCGCCAGCAGCCAGAGAAGCGGGGGGGCCGAAGAGACCCAGTACTTC. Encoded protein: CASSQRSGGAEETQYF.

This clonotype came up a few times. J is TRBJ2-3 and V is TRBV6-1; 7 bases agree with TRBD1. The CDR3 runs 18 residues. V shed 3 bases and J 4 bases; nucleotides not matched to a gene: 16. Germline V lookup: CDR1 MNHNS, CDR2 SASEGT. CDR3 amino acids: CASSDFPPDRAAPDTQYF. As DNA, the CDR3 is TGTGCCAGCAGTGATTTTCCCCCCGACAGGGCGGCCCCAGATACGCAGTATTTT.

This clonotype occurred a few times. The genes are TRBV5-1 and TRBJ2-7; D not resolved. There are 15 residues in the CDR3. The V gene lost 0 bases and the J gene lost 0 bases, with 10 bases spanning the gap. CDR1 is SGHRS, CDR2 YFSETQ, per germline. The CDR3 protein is CASSLGGGLSYEQYF. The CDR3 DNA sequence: TGCGCCAGCAGCTTGGGGGGTGGTCTCTCCTACGAGCAGTACTTC.

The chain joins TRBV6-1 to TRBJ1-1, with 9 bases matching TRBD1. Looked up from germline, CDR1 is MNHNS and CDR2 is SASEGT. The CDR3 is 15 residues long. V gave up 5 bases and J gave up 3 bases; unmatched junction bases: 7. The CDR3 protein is CASSKQGAMDTEAFF. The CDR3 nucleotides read TGTGCCAGCAGTAAACAGGGGGCTATGGACACTGAAGCTTTCTTT.

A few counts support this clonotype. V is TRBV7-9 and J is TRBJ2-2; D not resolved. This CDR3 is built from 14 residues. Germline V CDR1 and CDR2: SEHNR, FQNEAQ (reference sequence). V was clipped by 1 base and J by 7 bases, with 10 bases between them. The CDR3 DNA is TGTGCCAGCAGCTTAGGGCAGCCCGGCGGGGAGCTGTTTTTT. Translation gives CASSLGQPGGELFF.

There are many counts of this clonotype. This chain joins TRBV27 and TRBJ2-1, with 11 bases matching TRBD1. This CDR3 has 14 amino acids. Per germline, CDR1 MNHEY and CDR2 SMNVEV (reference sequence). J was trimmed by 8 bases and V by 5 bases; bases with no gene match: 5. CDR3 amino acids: CASSMDRGQDEQFF. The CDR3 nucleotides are TGTGCCAGCAGTATGGACAGGGGGCAGGATGAGCAGTTCTTC.

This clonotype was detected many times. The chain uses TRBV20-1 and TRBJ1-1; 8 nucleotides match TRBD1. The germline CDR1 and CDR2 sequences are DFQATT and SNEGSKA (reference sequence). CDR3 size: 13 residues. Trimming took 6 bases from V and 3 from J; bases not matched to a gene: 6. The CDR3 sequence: CSAAQGAYTEAFF. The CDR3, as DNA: TGCAGTGCGGCTCAGGGGGCTTACACTGAAGCTTTCTTT.

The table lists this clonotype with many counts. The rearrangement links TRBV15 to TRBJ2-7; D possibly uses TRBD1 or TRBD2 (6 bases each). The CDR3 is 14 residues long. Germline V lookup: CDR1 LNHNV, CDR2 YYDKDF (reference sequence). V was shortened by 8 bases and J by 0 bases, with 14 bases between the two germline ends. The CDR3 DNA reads TGTGCCACCTCGCGGGACACCTTCTCCTACGAGCAGTACGTC. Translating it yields CATSRDTFSYEQYV.

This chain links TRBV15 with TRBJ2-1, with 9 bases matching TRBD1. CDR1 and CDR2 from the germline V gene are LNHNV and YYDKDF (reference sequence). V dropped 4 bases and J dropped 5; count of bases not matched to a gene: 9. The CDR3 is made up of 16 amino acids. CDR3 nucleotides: TGTGCCACCAGCATCGGGCACAGGGGGCAAAACAATGAGCAGTTCTTC. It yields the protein CATSIGHRGQNNEQFF.

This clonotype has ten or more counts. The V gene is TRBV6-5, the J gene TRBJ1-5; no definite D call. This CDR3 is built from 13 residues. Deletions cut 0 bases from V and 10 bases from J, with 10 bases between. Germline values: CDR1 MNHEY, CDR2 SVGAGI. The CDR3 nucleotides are TGTGCCAGCAGTTACTCGATTCGGGCCCCCCAGCATTTT. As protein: CASSYSIRAPQHF.

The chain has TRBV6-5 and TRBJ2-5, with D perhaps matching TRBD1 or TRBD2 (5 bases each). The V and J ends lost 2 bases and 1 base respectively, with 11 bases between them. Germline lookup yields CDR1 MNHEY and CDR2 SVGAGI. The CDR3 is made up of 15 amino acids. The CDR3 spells CASSYGGPVQETQYF. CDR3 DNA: TGTGCCAGCAGTTACGGGGGACCCGTCCAAGAGACCCAGTACTTC.

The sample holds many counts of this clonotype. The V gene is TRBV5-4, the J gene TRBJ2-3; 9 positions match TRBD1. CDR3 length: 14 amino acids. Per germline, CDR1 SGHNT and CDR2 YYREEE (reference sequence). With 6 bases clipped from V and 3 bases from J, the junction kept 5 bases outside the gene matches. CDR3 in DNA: TGTGCCAGCACCGGGGACAGGGATACAGATACGCAGTATTTT. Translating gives CASTGDRDTDTQYF.

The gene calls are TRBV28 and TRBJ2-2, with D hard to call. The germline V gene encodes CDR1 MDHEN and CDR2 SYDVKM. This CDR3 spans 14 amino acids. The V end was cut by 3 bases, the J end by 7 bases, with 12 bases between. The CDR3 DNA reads TGTGCCAGCAGTTTTTTGGCGGTTGGCGGGGAGCTGTTTTTT. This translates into CASSFLAVGGELFF. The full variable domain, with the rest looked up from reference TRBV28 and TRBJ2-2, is DVKVTQSSRYLVKRTGEKVFLECVQDMDHENMFWYRQDPGLGLRLIYFSYDVKMKEKGDIPEGYSVSREKKERFSLILESASTNQTSMYLCASSFLAVGGELFFGEGSRLTVL.

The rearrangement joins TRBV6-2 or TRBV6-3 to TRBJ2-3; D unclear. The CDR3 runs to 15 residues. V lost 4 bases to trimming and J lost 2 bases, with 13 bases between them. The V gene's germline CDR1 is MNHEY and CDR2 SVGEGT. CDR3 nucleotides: TGTGCCAGCAGTTTACCCTTAGGGCTCACAGATACGCAGTATTTT. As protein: CASSLPLGLTDTQYF.

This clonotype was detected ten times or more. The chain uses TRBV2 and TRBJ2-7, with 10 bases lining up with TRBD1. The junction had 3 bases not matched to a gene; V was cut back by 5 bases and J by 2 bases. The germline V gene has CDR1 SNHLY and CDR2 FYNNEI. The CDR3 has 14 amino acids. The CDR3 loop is CASSRDRGAYEQYV. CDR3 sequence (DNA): TGTGCCAGCAGTAGGGACAGGGGAGCCTACGAGCAGTACGTC.

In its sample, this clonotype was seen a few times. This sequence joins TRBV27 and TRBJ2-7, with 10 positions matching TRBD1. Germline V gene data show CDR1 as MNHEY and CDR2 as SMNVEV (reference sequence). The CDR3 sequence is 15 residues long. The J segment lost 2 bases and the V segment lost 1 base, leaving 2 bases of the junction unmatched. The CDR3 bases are TGTGCCAGCAGTTTATTCGGACAGGGGGCCTACGAGCAGTACTTC. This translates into CASSLFGQGAYEQYF.

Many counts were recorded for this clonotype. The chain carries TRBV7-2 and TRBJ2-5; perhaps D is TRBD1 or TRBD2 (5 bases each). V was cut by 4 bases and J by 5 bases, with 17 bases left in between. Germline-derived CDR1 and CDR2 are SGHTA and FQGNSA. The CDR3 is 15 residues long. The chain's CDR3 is CASSWGPLGSETQYF. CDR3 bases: TGTGCCAGCAGCTGGGGACCGCTCGGGTCGGAGACCCAGTACTTC.

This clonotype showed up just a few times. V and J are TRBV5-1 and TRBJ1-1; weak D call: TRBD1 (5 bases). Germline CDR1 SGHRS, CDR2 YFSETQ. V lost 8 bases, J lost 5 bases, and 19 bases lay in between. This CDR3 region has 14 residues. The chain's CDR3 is CASSTEGWGTEAFF. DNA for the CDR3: TGCGCCAGTTCGACCGAGGGGTGGGGGACTGAAGCTTTCTTT. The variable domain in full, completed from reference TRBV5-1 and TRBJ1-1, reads KAGVTQTPRYLIKTRGQQVTLSCSPISGHRSVSWYQQTPGQGLQFLFEYFSETQRNKGNFPGRFSGRQFSNSRSEMNVSTLELGDSALYLCASSTEGWGTEAFFGQGTRLTVV.

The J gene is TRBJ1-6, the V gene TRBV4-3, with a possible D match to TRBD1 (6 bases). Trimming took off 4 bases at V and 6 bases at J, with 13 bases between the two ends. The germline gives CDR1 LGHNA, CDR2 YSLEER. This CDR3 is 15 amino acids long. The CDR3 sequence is CASSRGDTPNSPLHF. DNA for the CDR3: TGCGCCAGCAGCCGTGGGGACACTCCTAATTCACCCCTCCACTTT.